A selection of T cell receptor beta chains follows, all from one sample in a study of blood T cell repertoires in COVID-19. TCRdb's copy holds only in-frame clones and misses some; the assay was immunoSEQ multiplex PCR. The repertoire has some 250,000 clones, over 65% of them found once; the top ten carry 3.3%. Sequenced input: peripheral blood. The receptors were sampled from an elderly woman with acute or convalescent COVID-19. Each CDR3 is given with its conserved first and last residue. Fields, in order: J gene, clone size, V gene, D gene, CDR3 DNA, CDR3 protein. A D gene is named only where the DNA matches it firmly. Clone sizes are given selectively: once, few, many, or a class where the clone is expanded.

TRBJ2-1 NA TRBV5-1 TRBD2 TGCGCCAGCAGCTTGGTTACTAGCGGGGGTAGCTCCTACAATGAGCAGTTCTTC CASSLVTSGGSSYNEQFF
TRBJ1-5 NA TRBV14 NA TGTGCCAGCAGCCAAGCATTAGGAGGGGCCGGCAATCAGCCCCAGCATTTT CASSQALGGAGNQPQHF
TRBJ1-2 NA TRBV3-1/TRBV3-2 NA TGTGCCAGCAGCCAAGGACTTTCGCTTCACACCTTC CASSQGLSLHTF
TRBJ2-7 NA TRBV18 TRBD1 TGTGCCAGCTCAGGGACCGGGACAGGGGGTTACGAGCAGTACTTC CASSGTGTGGYEQYF
TRBJ1-6 few TRBV24-1 TRBD1 TGTGCCACCAGTGATCGGACAGGGGACGTCGGGTCGAATTCACCCCTCCACTTT CATSDRTGDVGSNSPLHF
TRBJ1-3 NA TRBV12-3/TRBV12-4 NA TGTGCCAGCAGTTCCCCCCGGGGAAACACCATATATTTT CASSSPRGNTIYF
TRBJ2-2 NA TRBV11-2 TRBD2 TGTGCCAGCAGCTTTGCTAGCGGGAGGGCCGGGGAGCTGTTTTTT CASSFASGRAGELFF
TRBJ2-5 NA TRBV7-3 TRBD2 TGTGCCAGCAGCCCTACAGGCCTAGCGGGGCCGGAGACCCAGTACTTC CASSPTGLAGPETQYF
TRBJ2-3 NA TRBV7-2 NA TGTGCCAGCAGCATTGGGCGCAGCACAGATACGCAGTATTTT CASSIGRSTDTQYF
TRBJ1-4 NA TRBV3-1/TRBV3-2 TRBD1 TGTGCCAGCAGCCAAGCCGCCAGGGGGGACGAAAAACTGTTTTTT CASSQAARGDEKLFF
TRBJ2-7 NA TRBV19 TRBD1 TGTGCCAGTAGTATAGGGACAGGGCCGAGCTCCTACGAGCAGTACTTC CASSIGTGPSSYEQYF
TRBJ1-3 NA TRBV5-1 TRBD1 TGCGCCAGCAGCTGGGTCGGACAGGACTCTGGAAACACCATATATTTT CASSWVGQDSGNTIYF
TRBJ2-5 NA TRBV6-5 TRBD2 TGTGCCAGCAAGTCTAGCGGGAGCCTAGAGACCCAGTACTTC CASKSSGSLETQYF
TRBJ2-7 once TRBV18 TRBD2 TGTGCCAGCTCATCCGAATTAGCGGGAGGCAGCTACGAGCAGTACTTC CASSSELAGGSYEQYF
TRBJ1-4 NA TRBV9 NA TGTGCCAGCAGCGTAGAGGGGTTTACTAATGAAAAACTGTTTTTT CASSVEGFTNEKLFF
TRBJ2-7 NA TRBV10-1 TRBD2 TGCGCCAGCAGTCTACTAGCGGGAGTTGTTTACGAGCAGTACTTC CASSLLAGVVYEQYF
TRBJ2-5 NA TRBV5-1 TRBD1 TGCGCCAGCAGCTTGGTAACAGGGGGACGAGAGACCCAGTACTTC CASSLVTGGRETQYF
TRBJ1-3 NA TRBV4-3 NA TGCGCCAGCAGCCATGACAGGGGAAACACCATATATTTT CASSHDRGNTIYF
TRBJ1-5 NA TRBV30 NA TGTGCCTGGAGTGTGGGGGGAGGGGATCAGCCCCAGCATTTT CAWSVGGGDQPQHF
TRBJ1-2 NA TRBV19 NA TGTGCCAGTAGTATCCCCCGGGGGATCGGTGGCTACACCTTC CASSIPRGIGGYTF
TRBJ1-4 NA TRBV27 NA TGTGCCAGCAGAAGGCAGGGTGGAGAAAAACTGTTTTTT CASRRQGGEKLFF
TRBJ1-2 NA TRBV7-2 NA TGTGCCAGCAGTCCCCTCCCCCAGGGTGCTTACGGCTACACCTTC CASSPLPQGAYGYTF
TRBJ1-2 NA TRBV3-1/TRBV3-2 NA TGTGCCAGCAGCCCTCAAAACAGGCGAACCACTAACTATGGCTACACCTTC CASSPQNRRTTNYGYTF
TRBJ2-5 NA TRBV10-3 TRBD2 TGTGCCATCAGTGAAGGCGGGGGGGGAGAGACCCAGTACTTC CAISEGGGGETQYF
TRBJ2-1 once TRBV5-1 TRBD2 TGCGCCAGCAAGGGGGAGCGGGAGGGCCGCTACAATGAGCAGTTCTTC CASKGEREGRYNEQFF
TRBJ2-7 NA TRBV9 TRBD1 TGTGCCAGCAGCGCTGGCGCCGGGACAGCCTACGAGCAGTACTTC CASSAGAGTAYEQYF
TRBJ2-3 few TRBV7-2 NA TGTGCCAGCAGCTTAGCGCCAGGAATCACAGATACGCAGTATTTT CASSLAPGITDTQYF
TRBJ1-2 NA TRBV6-5 NA TGTGCCAGCAGGGATACAGGGATGAGCTCCTATGGCTACACCTTC CASRDTGMSSYGYTF
TRBJ2-7 few TRBV5-6 TRBD1 TGTGCCAGCAGCTTGTGGGACAGGGGTTCCTACGAGCAGTACTTC CASSLWDRGSYEQYF
TRBJ1-1 once TRBV11-1 TRBD1 TGTGCCAGCAGCTTGGGACAGGGGGTGCGGAACACTGAAGCTTTCTTT CASSLGQGVRNTEAFF
TRBJ1-6 few TRBV28 NA TGTGCCAGCAGTTTAATCCTCTCACCCCTCCACTTT CASSLILSPLHF
TRBJ2-1 NA TRBV27 TRBD2 TGTGCCAGCAGGGGACTAGCGGGCTACAATGAGCAGTTCTTC CASRGLAGYNEQFF
TRBJ2-7 NA TRBV11-2 NA TGTGCCAGCAGCCTAAACTCCGCAGGCCTGGGTTTCTACGAGCAGTACTTC CASSLNSAGLGFYEQYF
TRBJ2-3 once TRBV10-2 NA TGCGCCAGCAGACGCAATTCAGGGGGCACAGATACGCAGTATTTT CASRRNSGGTDTQYF
TRBJ2-6 NA TRBV5-6 NA TGTGCCAGCAGCCGAACTCTCGGACAGGAGGGGCTACAGGCCAACGTCCTGACTTTC CASSRTLGQEGLQANVLTF
TRBJ1-2 NA TRBV5-1 TRBD1 TGCGCCAGCAGCCCGGGGACAGGGGGTAACTATGGCTACACCTTC CASSPGTGGNYGYTF
TRBJ2-3 NA TRBV7-2 TRBD2 TGTGCCAGCAGCCCGGGACTAGCGGGGGAGCAGTATTTT CASSPGLAGEQYF
TRBJ1-1 few TRBV18 TRBD1 TGTGCCAGCTCACAAAATAGACAGGGTGGGATGAACACTGAAGCTTTCTTT CASSQNRQGGMNTEAFF
TRBJ2-7 NA TRBV4-1 NA TGCGCCAGCAGCCAAGGGGCCTTCAGGGGGGCTCGGGACGAGCAGTACTTC CASSQGAFRGARDEQYF
TRBJ2-1 NA TRBV29-1 NA TGCAGCGTTGGGCGGTCGGCCCGTATTTCCTACAATGAGCAGTTCTTC CSVGRSARISYNEQFF
TRBJ2-7 NA TRBV27 NA TGTGCCAGCAGTTCTACAGGGTTCGGTGTGTCCTACGAGCAGTACTTC CASSSTGFGVSYEQYF
TRBJ2-5 NA TRBV27 TRBD2 TGTGCCAGCAGTTTAAAGGCGGGGGTCCACTACCAAGAGACCCAGTACTTC CASSLKAGVHYQETQYF
TRBJ2-2 few TRBV2 NA TGTGCCAGCAGGGGCGAGAACACCGGGGAGCTGTTTTTT CASRGENTGELFF
TRBJ1-5 NA TRBV5-6 NA TGTGCCAGCAGCTTGTATCGGCAGGGCCCGGATCAGCCCCAGCATTTT CASSLYRQGPDQPQHF
TRBJ1-2 NA TRBV7-8 NA TGTGCCAGCAGCTTAGCCACGGACCCTTTCGGAGGTGGCTACACCTTC CASSLATDPFGGGYTF
TRBJ1-1 NA TRBV19 NA TGTGCCAGTAGTCTAAACAGGGAAACTGAAGCTTTCTTT CASSLNRETEAFF
TRBJ2-3 NA TRBV9 NA TGTGCCAGCAGCGTATGGGGCCTAGGTCGAGGTGACACAGATACGCAGTATTTT CASSVWGLGRGDTDTQYF
TRBJ1-2 NA TRBV28 NA TGTGCCAGCAGTTTCCCAGGGGAGGGTGGCTACACCTTC CASSFPGEGGYTF
TRBJ1-1 NA TRBV30 NA TGTGCCTCCAACTTCCCGGGACAAATGACACAAGCTTTCTTT CASNFPGQMTQAFF
TRBJ2-7 NA TRBV5-1 NA TGCGCCAGCACCTCGGCTGCGGGACGTGAGCAGTACTTC CASTSAAGREQYF